Presented here are 26 T cell receptor beta chains from one specimen sequenced in a study of cytomegalovirus exposure and HLA in healthy donors. The PCR employed 60 Vbeta primers together with 13 Jbeta primers. Here immunoSEQ multiplex PCR was the method, and the copy in TCRdb shows in-frame clones only, minus some. The data contain roughly 66,000 clones, around three quarters of them singletons. The specimen sequenced was PBMCs. These receptors were taken from a man aged 45-65 years in good health and CMV-seronegative.

The J gene is TRBJ1-4, the V gene TRBV2; a weak D match, TRBD1 (5 bases). The CDR3 is 14 residues long. V shed 5 bases and J shed 7 bases, with 14 bases lying between them. The germline CDR1 and CDR2 sequences are SNHLY and FYNNEI. Here the CDR3 DNA reads TGTGCCAGCAGTCGGCAGGGAAGTGGTGAAAAACTGTTTTTT. This encodes CASSRQGSGEKLFF.

In this sample, this clone turned up once. The rearrangement uses TRBV4-1 and TRBJ2-5, with a possible D match to TRBD2 (7 bases). V gave up 2 bases and J gave up 6 bases, with 19 bases separating them. The CDR3 is 16 amino acids. CDR1 and CDR2 (germline): MGHRA, YSYEKL. The CDR3 DNA sequence: TGCGCCAGCAGCCAACAGGTCGTGGCGGGGGCTAAGACCCAGTACTTC. Protein product: CASSQQVVAGAKTQYF.

This clone appeared once. This chain links TRBV19 with TRBJ1-5, with 9 positions matching TRBD1. Germline V lookup: CDR1 LNHDA, CDR2 SQIVND (reference sequence). The CDR3 consists of 15 residues. Trimming took 5 bases from V and 6 from J; bases not matched to a gene: 8. The CDR3 loop reads CASSAGTGKIQPQHF. The CDR3 DNA reads as TGTGCCAGTAGTGCCGGGACAGGGAAGATTCAGCCCCAGCATTTT.

The V and J genes are TRBV9 and TRBJ1-1, with 7 bases lining up with TRBD1. CDR1 is SGDLS and CDR2 is YYNGEE in the germline V gene. The CDR3 is made up of 14 amino acids. Unmatched junction bases numbered 3, after V lost 4 bases and J lost 0 bases. In DNA, the CDR3 is TGTGCCAGCAGCTTCGGGACAGTGAACACTGAAGCTTTCTTT. Protein: CASSFGTVNTEAFF.

This chain connects TRBV7-6 to TRBJ1-3; TRBD1 might be the D (5 bases). Germline assignment: CDR1 SGHVS and CDR2 FNYEAQ. The CDR3 sequence is 11 residues long. V lost 4 bases to trimming and J lost 9 bases, with 7 bases between them. The CDR3 sequence is CASSSQGTIYF. CDR3 DNA: TGTGCCAGCAGCTCCCAGGGCACCATATATTTT.

V usage is TRBV5-1 and J usage is TRBJ2-1; possibly TRBD1 for D (6 bases). This CDR3 has 14 residues. V lost 3 bases to trimming and J lost 2 bases, with 9 bases between them. In germline, CDR1 is SGHRS, CDR2 YFSETQ. CDR3 nucleotides: TGCGCCAGCAGCTCCGGGACAACCTACAATGAGCAGTTCTTC. Protein product: CASSSGTTYNEQFF. Based on the CDR3 plus reference TRBV5-1 and TRBJ2-1, the full variable domain is KAGVTQTPRYLIKTRGQQVTLSCSPISGHRSVSWYQQTPGQGLQFLFEYFSETQRNKGNFPGRFSGRQFSNSRSEMNVSTLELGDSALYLCASSSGTTYNEQFFGPGTRLTVL.

Comment on this clone: A junction boundary mismatches the germline segment, possibly from a read error. The rearrangement uses TRBV4-3 and TRBJ2-2, with D perhaps matching TRBD2 (5 bases). Per the germline V gene, CDR1 is LGHNA and CDR2 is YSLEER. The CDR3 covers 15 residues. The CDR3 reads CASSQDVRSTGKLFF. The CDR3 DNA sequence: TGCGCCAGCAGCCAAGATGTCAGGTCAACCGGGAAGCTGTTTTTT.

The chain carries TRBV10-1 and TRBJ2-5; 9 bases map to TRBD2. The CDR3 runs to 17 residues. J was trimmed by 2 bases and V by 10 bases; bases with no gene match: 17. Germline V gives CDR1 WNHNN, CDR2 SYGVQD (reference sequence). The DNA for the CDR3 is TGCGCCATCCCCTTAAACTTAGCGGGAGTCGGGCAAGAGACCCAGTACTTC. Translated, it gives CAIPLNLAGVGQETQYF.

This clone has just a few counts. The genes are TRBV6-1 and TRBJ2-1; 9 nucleotides match TRBD2. This CDR3 region has 16 residues. CDR1 MNHNS and CDR2 SASEGT come from the germline V gene. Trimming removed 0 bases from V and 3 bases from J; junction bases left unmatched: 3. The CDR3 is CASSEASSGDYNEQFF. The CDR3 DNA is TGTGCCAGCAGTGAAGCGTCTAGCGGGGACTACAATGAGCAGTTCTTC.

As to this clone: An end of the junction differs from the germline gene, which may be a read error. The chain has TRBV7-7 and TRBJ2-5; 9 bases are a match to TRBD1. The CDR3 is made up of 15 amino acids. CDR1 SSHAT and CDR2 FNYEAQ come from the germline V gene (reference sequence). CDR3 in DNA: TGTGCTAGCAGCTTAGGGACAGGGACTCGAGAGACCCAGTACTTC. It encodes CASSLGTGTRETQYF.

The rearrangement links TRBV5-1 to TRBJ1-1; 9 bases agree with TRBD1. Germline V gene lookup returns CDR1 SGHRS and CDR2 YFSETQ. The ends lost 4 bases at V and 4 bases at J; junction bases unmatched: 8. The CDR3 consists of 15 residues. The CDR3 protein is CASSGITGGGTEAFF. CDR3 DNA sequence: TGCGCCAGCAGCGGAATCACAGGGGGCGGCACTGAAGCTTTCTTT.

A few counts support this clone. This chain links TRBV11-3 with TRBJ2-3; 9 bases line up with TRBD2. The germline V gene has CDR1 SGHNT and CDR2 YENEEA. The CDR3 covers 16 residues. V was pared by 2 bases and J by 1 base, with 4 bases of the junction left unmatched. The DNA for the CDR3 is TGTGCCAGCAGCTTAACGACTAGCGGAGGCACAGATACGCAGTATTTT. The encoded protein is CASSLTTSGGTDTQYF. Combining the CDR3 with reference TRBV11-3 and TRBJ2-3 gives the whole variable domain EAGVVQSPRYKIIEKKQPVAFWCNPISGHNTLYWYLQNLGQGPELLIRYENEEAVDDSQLPKDRFSAERLKGVDSTLKIQPAELGDSAVYLCASSLTTSGGTDTQYFGPGTRLTVL.

The genes are TRBV14 and TRBJ2-7; 11 bases are a match to TRBD2. The germline V gene has CDR1 SGHDN and CDR2 FVKESK. The CDR3 has 16 amino acids. Trimming took 2 bases from V and 6 from J; bases not matched to a gene: 9. The CDR3 spells CASSQLLLAGDGEQYF. As DNA, the CDR3 is TGTGCCAGCAGCCAACTTTTACTAGCGGGAGACGGCGAGCAGTACTTC.

The chain carries TRBV7-6 and TRBJ2-2, with 9 positions matching TRBD2. Germline assignment: CDR1 SGHVS and CDR2 FNYEAQ. The CDR3 consists of 14 residues. After removal of 7 bases from V and 6 bases from J, the junction contained 6 bases not matched to a gene. The CDR3 DNA follows: TGTGCCAGCACCGGCGCGGGGGGGCCCGGGGAGCTGTTTTTT. Its translation is CASTGAGGPGELFF.

The V and J genes are TRBV30 and TRBJ2-2; D remains ambiguous. V lost 2 bases and J lost 0, with 4 bases in between. Germline V gene data show CDR1 as GTSNPN and CDR2 as SVGIG (reference sequence). This CDR3 is 13 amino acids long. The CDR3 sequence is CAWSPSNTGELFF. Written as DNA, the CDR3 is TGTGCCTGGAGTCCCTCGAACACCGGGGAGCTGTTTTTT.

The rearrangement uses TRBV19 and TRBJ1-2, with 9 nucleotides matching TRBD1. CDR3 size: 13 residues. Per the germline V gene, CDR1 is LNHDA and CDR2 is SQIVND (reference sequence). Trimming took 4 bases from V and 5 from J; bases not matched to a gene: 2. The CDR3 DNA reads TGTGCCAGTAGTAACGACAGGGGGTATGGCTACACCTTC. Its protein product is CASSNDRGYGYTF. Filled out from reference TRBV19 and TRBJ1-2, the complete variable domain reads DGGITQSPKYLFRKEGQNVTLSCEQNLNHDAMYWYRQDPGQGLRLIYYSQIVNDFQKGDIAEGYSVSREKKESFPLTVTSAQKNPTAFYLCASSNDRGYGYTFGSGTRLTVV.

The rearrangement links TRBV2 to TRBJ1-6; TRBD1 aligns across 7 bases. CDR1 and CDR2 (germline): SNHLY, FYNNEI. The CDR3 runs to 13 residues. The ends lost 3 bases at V and 9 bases at J; junction bases unmatched: 2. CDR3 bases: TGTGCCAGCAGTGATACAGGGGTTTCACCCCTCCACTTT. Translated, it gives CASSDTGVSPLHF.

The genes are TRBV5-4 and TRBJ2-3, with 10 nucleotides matching TRBD2. CDR3 length equals 17 residues. Germline CDR1 reads SGHNT; CDR2 reads YYREEE (reference sequence). The ends lost 1 base at V and 2 bases at J; junction bases unmatched: 7. The chain's CDR3 is CASSLPSGGRVTDTQYF. CDR3 in DNA: TGTGCCAGCAGCTTGCCTAGCGGGGGCCGGGTCACAGATACGCAGTATTTT.

The CDR3: CASSLGTSGITDTQYF. Written as DNA, the CDR3 is TGTGCCAGCAGCTTAGGGACTAGCGGGATCACAGATACGCAGTATTTT. The chain employs TRBV11-3 and TRBJ2-3; 12 bases map to TRBD2. Germline V gives CDR1 SGHNT, CDR2 YENEEA. The length of the CDR3 is 16 residues. The J segment lost 2 bases and the V segment lost 1 base, leaving 1 base of the junction unmatched.

The rearrangement joins TRBV27 to TRBJ2-2, with no clear D. Germline CDR1 is MNHEY and CDR2 is SMNVEV (reference sequence). V was cut by 6 bases and J by 7 bases, with 18 bases left in between. This CDR3 has 15 amino acids. This CDR3 is CASRLRLAFGGELFF. The DNA of the CDR3 is TGTGCCAGCAGATTACGACTGGCGTTTGGCGGGGAGCTGTTTTTT.

The chain combines TRBV27 with TRBJ1-5; TRBD1 agrees at 10 bases. Germline trimming cut 4 bases from V and 2 bases from J; bases unmatched to any gene: 8. The germline V gene encodes CDR1 MNHEY and CDR2 SMNVEV (reference sequence). This CDR3 is 17 amino acids long. CDR3 region: CASSSWTGGGRNQPQHF. In DNA form, the CDR3 reads TGTGCCAGCAGTTCATGGACAGGGGGGGGTCGCAATCAGCCCCAGCATTTT.

V gene TRBV6-6 combines with J gene TRBJ2-4; 7 bases agree with TRBD2. V trimming: 6 bases; J trimming: 1 base; junction bases outside the gene matches: 9. CDR3 length: 16 residues. Looked up from germline, CDR1 is MNHNY and CDR2 is SVGAGI (reference sequence). DNA for the CDR3: TGTGCCAGCAGCACATCCCGGGGAGGGGCCAAAAACATTCAGTACTTC. Translated: CASSTSRGGAKNIQYF.

The chain employs TRBV7-6 and TRBJ2-2, with TRBD1 identical over 8 bases. The CDR3 consists of 14 residues. The trim removed 5 bases at V and 7 bases at J, leaving 6 bases unmatched. Germline V gene lookup returns CDR1 SGHVS and CDR2 FNYEAQ. The CDR3 DNA follows: TGTGCCAGCAGCACACGGACAGGGTTCGGGGAGCTGTTTTTT. Amino acids: CASSTRTGFGELFF.

This rearrangement joins TRBV5-1 to TRBJ2-1; no clear D gene. V was shortened by 4 bases and J by 2 bases, with 7 bases between the two germline ends. Germline V gives CDR1 SGHRS, CDR2 YFSETQ. The CDR3 extends over 13 amino acids. CDR3 sequence: CASSDSTYNEQFF. CDR3 DNA sequence: TGCGCCAGCAGCGACTCGACCTACAATGAGCAGTTCTTC.

This chain connects TRBV7-9 to TRBJ2-4; TRBD1 matches at 9 bases. Germline V CDR1 and CDR2: SEHNR, FQNEAQ (reference sequence). V shed 3 bases and J 14 bases; nucleotides not matched to a gene: 5. The CDR3 contains 12 residues. The CDR3 DNA sequence: TGTGCCAGCAGCTTCCTCGGGGACAGGGAGTACTTC. It translates to CASSFLGDREYF.

The CDR3, as DNA: TGTGCCAGCAGCCCTTCATCGGGGGGTAACTATGGCTACACCTTC. Translating gives CASSPSSGGNYGYTF. This rearrangement joins TRBV4-2 to TRBJ1-2; possible D gene TRBD1, 5 bases. The V gene's germline CDR1 is LGHNA and CDR2 YNFKEQ. Trimming shortened V by 4 bases and J by 1 base, and 13 bases separated the two germline ends. The CDR3 length is 15 residues.